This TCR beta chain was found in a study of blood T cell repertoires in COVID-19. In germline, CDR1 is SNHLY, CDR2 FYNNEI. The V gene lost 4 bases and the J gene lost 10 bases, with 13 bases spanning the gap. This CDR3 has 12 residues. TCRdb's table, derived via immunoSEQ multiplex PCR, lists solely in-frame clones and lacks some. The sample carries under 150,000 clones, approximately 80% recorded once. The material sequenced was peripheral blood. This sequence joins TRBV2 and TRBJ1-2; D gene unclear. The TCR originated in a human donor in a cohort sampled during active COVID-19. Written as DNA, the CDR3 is TGTGCCAGCAGTGGGCAGTCTGTTGACTACACCTTC. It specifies CASSGQSVDYTF.